This T cell receptor (beta chain) was documented in a study of cytomegalovirus exposure and HLA in healthy donors. PCR was performed using 60 Vbeta and 13 Jbeta primers. Assay used: immunoSEQ multiplex PCR; TCRdb lists only in-frame clones, some missing. Here the sample spans roughly 110,000 clones, about 70% being singletons. Study-wide results and limits: Reports indicated that the classifier achieved high specificity and sensitivity in diagnosing cytomegalovirus status. The study recorded 160 or so TCR beta chains that were cytomegalovirus-associated.

With 5 bases removed from V and 5 bases from J, the gap between germline ends came to 15 bases. This CDR3 is built from 14 residues. Looked up from germline, CDR1 is MNHEY and CDR2 is SVGAGI. Comments on this clone: What it recognizes is unknown.

The sample taken for sequencing was PBMCs. This rearrangement joins TRBV6-5 to TRBJ1-1, with a tentative D call TRBD1 (5 bases). This receptor was obtained from a middle-aged woman in good health and CMV-seropositive. The CDR3 region has the DNA TGTGCCAGCAGTATGGGGCGCGGGGGTACTGAAGCTTTCTTT. This gives the protein CASSMGRGGTEAFF.